Presented here are 11 T cell receptor beta chains from one specimen sequenced in a study of identical twins. TCRdb reprocessed the 5' RACE reads via MiXCR and lists one record per CDR3 protein. The sample consists of about 890,000 distinct CDR3 sequences, 9% to 15% of them appearing once. A further study also used this sample, focusing on yellow fever vaccine responses in identical twins.

The sequenced material came from PBMCs. These receptors originate from a woman younger than 35 in good health.

In its sample, this clonotype was seen many times. The chain recombines TRBV27 with TRBJ2-7; perhaps TRBD2 as D (6 bases). This CDR3 has 14 residues. The germline V gene has CDR1 MNHEY and CDR2 SMNVEV (reference sequence). V was shortened by 6 bases and J by 1 base, with 13 bases between the two germline ends. The CDR3 DNA is TGTGCCAGCAGCCCCGGGGGAACTTCCTACGAGCAGTACTTC. It specifies CASSPGGTSYEQYF.

The gene calls are TRBV6-1 and TRBJ1-5, with TRBD1 matching over 10 bases. CDR1 MNHNS and CDR2 SASEGT come from the germline V gene. Trimming cost V 5 bases and J 4 bases; bases outside gene matches: 5. This CDR3 contains 15 residues. The CDR3 DNA sequence: TGTGCCAGCAGTCTGGACAGGGGGTCAAATCAGCCCCAGCATTTT. This sequence encodes CASSLDRGSNQPQHF.

V gene TRBV28 combines with J gene TRBJ2-7, with D perhaps TRBD1 (6 bases). This CDR3 is built from 15 residues. Per the germline V gene, CDR1 is MDHEN and CDR2 is SYDVKM. V was clipped by 3 bases and J by 3 bases, with 15 bases between them. CDR3 protein: CASSLGGGRRYEQYV. Written as DNA, the CDR3 is TGTGCCAGCAGTTTGGGTGGGGGCCGGCGCTACGAGCAGTACGTC.

The chain joins TRBV9 to TRBJ1-1; D is possibly TRBD1 (6 bases). CDR3 length: 16 amino acids. CDR1 and CDR2 (germline): SGDLS, YYNGEE. V dropped 4 bases and J dropped 3 bases, with 19 bases sitting between them. CDR3 nucleotide sequence: TGTGCCAGCAGCCCACATAGTGGGGACACAGACACTGAAGCTTTCTTT. It is translated as CASSPHSGDTDTEAFF.

The table lists this clonotype with a few counts. The V gene is TRBV14, the J gene TRBJ2-7; a weak D match, TRBD2 (5 bases). Germline CDR1 SGHDN, CDR2 FVKESK. This CDR3 contains 16 residues. The V end lost 1 base, the J end lost 2 bases, and 15 bases lay between the germline ends. The chain's CDR3 is CASSQGLTRTPYEQYF. The CDR3 DNA reads TGTGCCAGCAGCCAAGGGCTTACTAGAACCCCCTACGAGCAGTACTTC.

The chain carries TRBV20-1 and TRBJ1-5; D is ambiguous. The V gene's germline CDR1 is DFQATT and CDR2 SNEGSKA (reference sequence). The CDR3 consists of 13 residues. Trimming took 3 bases from V and 0 from J, leaving 6 bases between them. The CDR3 nucleotides read TGCAGTGCTAGTGGATATAGCAATCAGCCCCAGCATTTT. As protein: CSASGYSNQPQHF.

The chain uses TRBV5-5 and TRBJ2-2, with D perhaps TRBD2 (6 bases). This CDR3 is 14 amino acids long. Deletions cut 3 bases from V and 4 bases from J, with 10 bases between. The germline V gene has CDR1 SGHKS and CDR2 YYEKEE (reference sequence). The chain's CDR3 is CASSWGDSTGELFF. The CDR3 bases are TGTGCCAGCAGCTGGGGGGATAGCACCGGGGAGCTGTTTTTT.

This clonotype appeared a few times. The rearrangement joins TRBV5-5 to TRBJ2-1, with D possibly matching TRBD2 (6 bases). The V and J ends lost 0 bases and 9 bases respectively, with 22 bases between them. This CDR3 spans 17 amino acids. CDR1 is SGHKS, CDR2 YYEKEE, per germline (reference sequence). In DNA form, the CDR3 reads TGTGCCAGCAGCTTGGCCCGAGTAGCGGAGGTTCGGGGTGAGCAGTTCTTC. It specifies CASSLARVAEVRGEQFF.

This clonotype was counted only a few times. This chain uses TRBV29-1 with TRBJ2-3; unclear D gene. The V gene's germline CDR1 is SQVTM and CDR2 ANQGSEA. CDR3 length: 13 amino acids. The V gene lost 3 bases and the J gene lost 8 bases, with 15 bases spanning the gap. The CDR3 region has the DNA TGCAGCGTTGAGACACTGGTTGATTTTACGCAGTATTTT. This gives the protein CSVETLVDFTQYF.

This clonotype was recorded many times. The gene calls are TRBV3-1 and TRBJ1-5; D not resolved. The CDR3 is made up of 14 amino acids. The germline CDR1 and CDR2 sequences are LGHDT and YNNKEL (reference sequence). Trimming took off 1 base at V and 4 bases at J, with 8 bases between the two ends. The DNA of the CDR3 is TGTGCCAGCAGCCAAGGGTCCGGTAATCAGCCCCAGCATTTT. Its translation: CASSQGSGNQPQHF. Full variable domain (outside the CDR3, taken from reference TRBV3-1 and TRBJ1-5): DTAVSQTPKYLVTQMGNDKSIKCEQNLGHDTMYWYKQDSKKFLKIMFSYNNKELIINETVPNRFSPKSPDKAHLNLHINSLELGDSAVYFCASSQGSGNQPQHFGDGTRLSIL.

J is TRBJ2-6 and V is TRBV12-3 or TRBV12-4, with D uncertain. CDR3 length: 15 amino acids. The germline V and J ends were trimmed by 8 bases and 0 bases, with 11 bases remaining between them. The CDR3 nucleotides read TGTGCCAGCCAGTCCCGGAGCTCTGGGGCCAACGTCCTGACTTTC. Its protein is CASQSRSSGANVLTF.